The subject of this entry is one T cell receptor beta chain. Per the germline V gene, CDR1 is MGHRA and CDR2 is YSYEKL. After removal of 1 base from V and 1 base from J, the junction contained 7 bases not matched to a gene. The CDR3 covers 18 residues. The sample originates from a study of blood T cell repertoires in COVID-19. In the study overall: The origin of the acute and convalescent COVID-19 samples was the United States, Italy and Spain.

The repertoire was sequenced with immunoSEQ multiplex PCR; TCRdb's copy has only in-frame clones and lacks some. Among fewer than 400,000 clones listed, 90% to 95% were seen once. The source material was PBMCs or T cells enriched from blood (not recorded which). The chain combines TRBV4-1 with TRBJ2-2, with 9 bases that match TRBD1. The TCR was taken from a woman aged 25 to 39 who had been exposed to COVID-19. In DNA, the CDR3 is TGCGCCAGCAGCCAAGGGCCGAAGGGACAGGGGAACACCGGGGAGCTGTTTTTT. This sequence encodes CASSQGPKGQGNTGELFF.